This TCR beta chain was identified during a study of blood T cells in healthy people across ages. A second PCR, run for about 6 to 11 cycles, used a sample-barcoded 5' primer plus a J-beta primer mix. Through a template-switch adaptor with 12 random nucleotides, each cDNA molecule received a tag. One entry per CDR3 protein results from TCRdb running MiXCR on the 5' RACE reads. The data contain 600,000 to 800,000 distinct CDR3 sequences, around 50% of them singletons. Isolated per sample were at least 6 million PBMCs. Every sample gave at least 5 micrograms of total RNA when it was extracted. In germline, CDR1 is MDHEN, CDR2 SYDVKM. This CDR3 is 13 amino acids long. V was pared by 7 bases and J by 8 bases, with 15 bases between.

V usage is TRBV28 and J usage is TRBJ2-4; D unclear. The TCR sequence derives from a woman older than 75 in good health. Sequenced: blood. The CDR3 loop reads CASKTSVRDIQYF. The CDR3 DNA reads TGTGCCAGCAAAACCTCCGTCCGGGACATTCAGTACTTC.